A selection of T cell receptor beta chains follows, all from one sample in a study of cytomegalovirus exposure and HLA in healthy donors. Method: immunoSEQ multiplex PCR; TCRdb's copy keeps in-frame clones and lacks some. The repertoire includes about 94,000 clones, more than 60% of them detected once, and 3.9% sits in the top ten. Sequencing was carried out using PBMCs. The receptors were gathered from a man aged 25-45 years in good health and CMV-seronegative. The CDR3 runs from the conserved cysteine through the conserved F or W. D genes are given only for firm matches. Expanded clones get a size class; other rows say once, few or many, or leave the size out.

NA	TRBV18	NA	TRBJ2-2	TGTGCCAGCTCACCACAAAGAGGGAAAACCGGGGAGCTGTTTTTT	CASSPQRGKTGELFF
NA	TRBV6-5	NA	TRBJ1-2	TGTGCCAGCAGGCCTACAGGGTTGGTTAGCTACACCTTC	CASRPTGLVSYTF
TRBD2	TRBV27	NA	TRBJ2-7	TGTGCCAGCAGCCCGGGGGGGCAGCAGTACTTC	CASSPGGQQYF
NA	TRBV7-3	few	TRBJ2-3	TGTTCCAGCAGCTCGGAGTCAGATACGCAGTATTTT	CSSSSESDTQYF
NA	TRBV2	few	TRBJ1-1	TGTGCCAGCGACAGGTTGAACACTGAAGCTTTCTTT	CASDRLNTEAFF
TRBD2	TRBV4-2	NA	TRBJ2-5	TGTGCCAGCAGCCTTAGCGGGGAGCAAGAGACCCAGTACTTC	CASSLSGEQETQYF
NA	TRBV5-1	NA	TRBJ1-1	TGCGCCAGCAGCACTCCGGGTTATCCCCACACTGAAGCTTTCTTT	CASSTPGYPHTEAFF
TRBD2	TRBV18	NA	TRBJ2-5	TGTGCCAGCTCACCGTATAGACTAGCGGGACCGCAAGAGACCCAGTACTTC	CASSPYRLAGPQETQYF
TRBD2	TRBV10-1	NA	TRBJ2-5	TGCGCCAGCATCCTCCGGGACAGGGGGTTTTTTGGACTAGCGGGAGGTCTTGGAGAGACCCAGTACTTC	CASILRDRGFFGLAGGLGETQYF
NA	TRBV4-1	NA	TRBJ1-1	TGCGCCAGCAGCCAGGGACTCAATCGGGGCACTGAAGCTTTCTTT	CASSQGLNRGTEAFF